These 7 T cell receptor beta chains share one sample of origin, sequenced in a study of cytomegalovirus exposure and HLA in healthy donors. In the PCR, 60 Vbeta and 13 Jbeta primers were used. Generated by immunoSEQ multiplex PCR, the TCRdb table keeps only in-frame clones and is missing some. The data hold 130,000 or so clones, with 66% observed a single time. The sample was PBMCs. These receptors were collected from a man younger than 30 in good health and CMV-seronegative.

The V and J genes are TRBV5-1 and TRBJ2-3, with 7 bases aligning to TRBD1. Per germline, CDR1 SGHRS and CDR2 YFSETQ. V was pared by 4 bases and J by 0 bases, with 5 bases of the junction left unmatched. The CDR3 loop spans 15 amino acids. This CDR3 reads CASSPDRVSTDTQYF. CDR3 nucleotide sequence: TGCGCCAGCAGCCCTGACAGGGTTAGCACAGATACGCAGTATTTT.

V is TRBV14 and J is TRBJ1-3; no firm D call. Germline CDR1 and CDR2: SGHDN and FVKESK. Trimming cost V 1 base and J 2 bases, with 9 bases left between them. The CDR3 spans 15 residues. This chain's CDR3 is CASSQGQTPGNTIYF. The CDR3, as DNA: TGTGCCAGCAGCCAAGGCCAGACTCCTGGAAACACCATATATTTT.

The chain couples TRBV7-2 to TRBJ1-1; D uncertain. The germline V gene has CDR1 SGHTA and CDR2 FQGNSA. Deletions cut 1 base from V and 8 bases from J, with 14 bases between. This CDR3 comprises 14 residues. The CDR3 DNA reads TGTGCCAGCAGCTTAGGCTTCGCTACGACAGAAGCTTTCTTT. This gives the protein CASSLGFATTEAFF.

The chain links TRBV5-1 to TRBJ1-5; D perhaps matches TRBD1 (5 bases). The CDR3 has 15 amino acids. Germline assignment: CDR1 SGHRS and CDR2 YFSETQ. Trimming pared 0 bases from V and 7 bases from J, leaving 14 bases between. CDR3 bases: TGCGCCAGCAGCTTGGCGGGTGGGGCTTTACAGCCCCAGCATTTT. Its translation is CASSLAGGALQPQHF. Full variable domain (missing parts from reference TRBV5-1 and TRBJ1-5): KAGVTQTPRYLIKTRGQQVTLSCSPISGHRSVSWYQQTPGQGLQFLFEYFSETQRNKGNFPGRFSGRQFSNSRSEMNVSTLELGDSALYLCASSLAGGALQPQHFGDGTRLSIL.

This clone was detected a few times. The chain is built from TRBV28 and TRBJ2-7, with 8 bases fitting TRBD1. Germline values: CDR1 MDHEN, CDR2 SYDVKM. There are 16 residues in the CDR3. Trimming took 8 bases from V and 3 from J; bases not matched to a gene: 15. This CDR3 is CASSLGQGASIYEQYF. CDR3 sequence (DNA): TGTGCCAGCTCCTTGGGGCAGGGGGCGAGTATCTACGAGCAGTACTTC.

The chain combines TRBV7-9 with TRBJ1-1, with 8 bases fitting TRBD1. The CDR3 totals 15 residues. The germline CDR1 and CDR2 sequences are SEHNR and FQNEAQ (reference sequence). V was clipped by 5 bases and J by 0 bases; unmatched bases: 5. The CDR3 coding sequence is TGTGCCAGCAGCGCGCGACAGGGGTTGAACACTGAAGCTTTCTTT. Its translation is CASSARQGLNTEAFF. The complete variable domain, with remaining parts taken from reference TRBV7-9 and TRBJ1-1, reads DTGVSQNPRHKITKRGQNVTFRCDPISEHNRLYWYRQTLGQGPEFLTYFQNEAQLEKSRLLSDRFSAERPKGSFSTLEIQRTEQGDSAMYLCASSARQGLNTEAFFGQGTRLTVV.

The gene calls are TRBV29-1 and TRBJ2-5, with a tentative D call TRBD2 (5 bases). V was pared by 8 bases and J by 1 base, with 11 bases between. The CDR3 spans 12 residues. The germline V gene encodes CDR1 SQVTM and CDR2 ANQGSEA. The CDR3 is CSLGELQETQYF. In nucleotides, the CDR3 is TGCAGCCTTGGGGAGCTCCAAGAGACCCAGTACTTC.